Following are 21 T cell receptor beta chains from one sample sequenced in a study of blood T cell repertoires in COVID-19. Profiling relied on immunoSEQ multiplex PCR, and the TCRdb table lists in-frame clones only, not all of them. The sample holds 150,000 to 200,000 clones; around 85% are singletons and the top ten take less than 15%. Input material: peripheral blood. The receptors derive from a man aged 50-60 years who had recovered from COVID-19.

The V and J genes are TRBV6-1 and TRBJ1-6; D is possibly TRBD1 (5 bases). The CDR3 is 15 amino acids. In germline, CDR1 is MNHNS, CDR2 SASEGT. Trimming pared 6 bases from V and 5 bases from J, leaving 14 bases between. The CDR3 DNA is TGTGCCAGCAGGCCCCCGACAGTGCATAATTCACCCCTCCACTTT. Translation gives CASRPPTVHNSPLHF.

The rearrangement links TRBV2 to TRBJ1-2; D is ambiguous. The CDR3 has 13 residues. Germline lookup yields CDR1 SNHLY and CDR2 FYNNEI. The ends were cut back, 3 bases at V and 2 bases at J, with 7 bases in the middle. The chain's CDR3 is CASSDGRNYGYTF. CDR3 DNA sequence: TGTGCCAGCAGTGATGGCAGAAACTATGGCTACACCTTC.

The genes are TRBV7-2 and TRBJ2-5; D call uncertain. Germline CDR1 is SGHTA and CDR2 is FQGNSA. V lost 2 bases, J lost 9 bases, and 16 bases lay in between. CDR3 length: 14 residues. Written as DNA, the CDR3 is TGTGCCAGCAGCTTAAGTCCCCGACTTGTACCCCAGTACTTC. Protein: CASSLSPRLVPQYF. The complete variable domain, with remaining parts taken from reference TRBV7-2 and TRBJ2-5, reads GAGVSQSPSNKVTEKGKDVELRCDPISGHTALYWYRQSLGQGLEFLIYFQGNSAPDKSGLPSDRFSAERTGGSVSTLTIQRTQQEDSAVYLCASSLSPRLVPQYFGPGTRLLVL.

This clone turned up a few times. The chain uses TRBV6-6 and TRBJ2-7; 15 positions agree with TRBD2. The V gene end was trimmed by 8 bases and the J gene end by 2 bases; junction bases not matched to a gene: 16. Germline V gene lookup returns CDR1 MNHNY and CDR2 SVGAGI (reference sequence). The CDR3 is 19 residues long. This CDR3 is CASGRPGLAGGGRPYEQYF. The CDR3 DNA is TGTGCCAGCGGTCGACCGGGACTAGCGGGAGGAGGTCGGCCCTACGAGCAGTACTTC.

V usage is TRBV9 and J usage is TRBJ2-3; 10 nucleotides agree with TRBD2. The CDR3 sequence is 17 residues long. Losses at the gene ends were 0 bases for V and 1 base for J; bases not matched to a gene: 5. CDR1 is SGDLS and CDR2 is YYNGEE in the germline V gene. The CDR3 sequence is CASSVGGLATRTDTQYF. The CDR3 coding sequence is TGTGCCAGCAGCGTAGGGGGACTAGCGACCCGCACAGATACGCAGTATTTT.

This chain joins TRBV30 and TRBJ2-7; maybe TRBD1 (6 bases). This CDR3 spans 15 amino acids. Germline V CDR1 and CDR2: GTSNPN, SVGIG (reference sequence). Between the trimmed V and J ends, which lost 2 bases and 0 bases, there was a span of 14 bases. CDR3: CAWSPGQGISYEQYF. In nucleotides, the CDR3 is TGTGCCTGGAGTCCCGGGCAGGGGATCTCCTACGAGCAGTACTTC.

The chain uses TRBV11-2 and TRBJ1-2; no clear D. Trimming removed 0 bases at V and 8 bases at J, with 7 bases between. The CDR3 is 12 amino acids. CDR1 is SGHAT and CDR2 is FQNNGV in the germline V gene. CDR3 amino acids: CASSLDREGYTF. In nucleotides, the CDR3 is TGTGCCAGCAGCTTAGATAGGGAGGGCTACACCTTC.

The chain carries TRBV19 and TRBJ2-1; 8 nucleotides match TRBD2. V was pared by 5 bases and J by 13 bases, with 4 bases of the junction left unmatched. The CDR3 spans 11 residues. Germline V CDR1 and CDR2: LNHDA, SQIVND (reference sequence). CDR3 region: CASSSGLEQFF. The CDR3 DNA follows: TGTGCCAGTAGTTCGGGACTAGAACAGTTCTTC.

The gene calls are TRBV2 and TRBJ2-7; weak D call: TRBD2 (6 bases). The CDR3 sequence is 15 residues long. The V gene lost 6 bases and the J gene lost 1 base, with 16 bases spanning the gap. CDR1 is SNHLY and CDR2 is FYNNEI in the germline V gene. The CDR3 reads CASRRERVPSYEQYF. In DNA form, the CDR3 reads TGTGCCAGCAGACGCGAGCGGGTCCCATCCTACGAGCAGTACTTC.

This clone was counted only a few times. The chain employs TRBV10-3 and TRBJ2-7, with 7 positions matching TRBD1. The CDR3 totals 15 residues. Trimming took 3 bases from V and 7 from J; bases not matched to a gene: 12. Germline assignment: CDR1 ENHRY and CDR2 SYGVKD. The CDR3 DNA reads TGTGCCATCAGTGATGATCGACAGGGTGTCGGTGAGCAGTACTTC. Its protein product is CAISDDRQGVGEQYF.

The V and J genes are TRBV18 and TRBJ1-1; 9 bases are shared with TRBD1. Trimming at V came to 3 bases and at J to 6 bases, leaving 8 bases not matched to a gene. Looked up from germline, CDR1 is KGHSH and CDR2 is LQKENI. This CDR3 is built from 15 residues. CDR3 residues: CASSPRGTGQAEAFF. The CDR3 DNA sequence: TGTGCCAGCTCACCTCGCGGGACAGGGCAGGCTGAAGCTTTCTTT.

This clone was recorded at least ten times. This rearrangement joins TRBV7-9 to TRBJ1-2; 7 positions agree with TRBD1. The CDR3 is 13 residues long. Losses at the gene ends were 6 bases for V and 6 bases for J; bases not matched to a gene: 7. Germline V gene data show CDR1 as SEHNR and CDR2 as FQNEAQ (reference sequence). This chain's CDR3 is CASSLDREDGYTF. DNA of the CDR3: TGTGCCAGCAGTCTAGACAGGGAGGATGGCTACACCTTC.

The chain joins TRBV9 to TRBJ2-2, with D perhaps TRBD2 (6 bases). In germline, CDR1 is SGDLS, CDR2 YYNGEE. The CDR3 consists of 16 residues. With 0 bases removed from V and 5 bases from J, the gap between germline ends came to 14 bases. This CDR3 reads CASSVVDVAGTGELFF. Written as DNA, the CDR3 is TGTGCCAGCAGCGTAGTTGATGTGGCGGGAACCGGGGAGCTGTTTTTT.

This clone has ten or more counts. This chain joins TRBV11-2 and TRBJ2-7; the match to TRBD2 covers 14 bases. The J segment lost 2 bases and the V segment lost 4 bases, leaving 7 bases of the junction unmatched. The CDR3 loop spans 17 amino acids. Germline-derived CDR1 and CDR2 are SGHAT and FQNNGV. The CDR3 here is CASSSGLAGDPTYEQYF. For the CDR3, the DNA is TGTGCCAGCAGCTCGGGACTAGCGGGAGATCCCACCTACGAGCAGTACTTC.

The chain recombines TRBV7-8 with TRBJ1-4; D is perhaps TRBD1 (5 bases). Trimming shortened V by 4 bases and J by 8 bases, and 14 bases separated the two germline ends. CDR1 is SGHVS and CDR2 is FQNEAQ in the germline V gene. The CDR3 sequence is 14 residues long. Here the CDR3 reads CASSSSGTLEKLFF. For the CDR3, the DNA is TGTGCCAGCAGCTCCTCAGGGACTTTGGAAAAACTGTTTTTT.

The chain has TRBV10-1 and TRBJ2-7; TRBD1 matches 11 bases. The CDR3 length is 13 residues. Trimming at V came to 6 bases and at J to 3 bases, leaving 1 base not matched to a gene. The V gene's germline CDR1 is WNHNN and CDR2 SYGVQD (reference sequence). CDR3 nucleotide sequence: TGCGCCAGCAGGGACAGGGGGCTCTACGAGCAGTACTTC. It is translated as CASRDRGLYEQYF.

The rearrangement joins TRBV3-1 (or the pseudogene TRBV3-2) to TRBJ2-5, with TRBD2 matching over 11 bases. Germline CDR1 LGHDT, CDR2 YNNKEL (reference sequence). The CDR3 covers 17 residues. J gave up 4 bases and V 4 bases, and 11 bases lay outside the gene matches. Written as DNA, the CDR3 is TGTGCCAGCAGCCCCGAGAATAGCGGGAGGGCCGGAGAGACCCAGTACTTC. Translated: CASSPENSGRAGETQYF.

The rearrangement joins TRBV11-3 to TRBJ2-3; 12 positions agree with TRBD1. This CDR3 region has 18 residues. CDR1 is SGHNT and CDR2 is YENEEA in the germline V gene. The V gene end was trimmed by 3 bases and the J gene end by 0 bases; junction bases not matched to a gene: 7. The CDR3 DNA reads TGTGCCAGCAGCTTGGGGACAGGGGGCATAGGAAGCACAGATACGCAGTATTTT. Residues: CASSLGTGGIGSTDTQYF.

This clone occurred once. The genes are TRBV13 and TRBJ1-2; 9 positions match TRBD1. Germline CDR1 PRHDT, CDR2 FYEKMQ (reference sequence). This CDR3 comprises 14 residues. Germline trimming cut 5 bases from V and 1 base from J; bases unmatched to any gene: 2. In DNA, the CDR3 is TGTGCCAGCAGCGGGACAGGGAGTAACTATGGCTACACCTTC. It encodes CASSGTGSNYGYTF.

The J gene is TRBJ2-7, the V gene TRBV5-1, with D possibly TRBD1 on 6 matching bases. The CDR3 covers 17 residues. Looked up from germline, CDR1 is SGHRS and CDR2 is YFSETQ. V was clipped by 0 bases and J by 5 bases, with 21 bases between them. The CDR3 nucleotides read TGCGCCAGCAGCTTGGGAATCTTCCGGGACATAAACCACGAGCAGTACTTC. Protein sequence: CASSLGIFRDINHEQYF.

The chain carries TRBV6-5 and TRBJ1-2; possibly TRBD1 for D (6 bases). Per germline, CDR1 MNHEY and CDR2 SVGAGI. The CDR3 totals 15 residues. V was clipped by 2 bases and J by 2 bases, with 12 bases between them. CDR3 region: CASSYKGHLNYGYTF. The CDR3 DNA is TGTGCCAGCAGTTACAAGGGACACCTAAACTATGGCTACACCTTC.